The entry that follows covers one T cell receptor beta chain sequence. The sample is drawn from a study of CD8+ T cells in alopecia areata. Following extraction, RNA underwent reverse transcription to cDNA, which served as the sequencing template. Generated by immunoSEQ multiplex PCR, the TCRdb table keeps only in-frame clones and is missing some. The sample records fewer than 250,000 clones, 50% to 60% being singletons. Treatment denoted: oral pan-JAK inhibitor, 5-10 mg twice daily. The length of the CDR3 is 11 residues. Germline loops: CDR1 DFQATT, CDR2 SNEGSKA (reference sequence). J lost 11 bases, V lost 6 bases, and 7 bases had no gene match.

This TCR was sampled from a human donor with alopecia areata. V gene TRBV20-1 combines with J gene TRBJ1-5; 7 nucleotides align to TRBD1. Sequencing used CD4+ T cells sorted from blood, obtained at week 4, from a patient treated with tofacitinib. This chain's CDR3 is CSAGGDRAQHF. CDR3 in DNA: TGCAGTGCCGGAGGAGACAGGGCCCAGCATTTT.